Listed below are T cell receptor beta chains from one sample, sequenced in a study of blood T cell repertoires in COVID-19. The assay was immunoSEQ multiplex PCR, and TCRdb's table has in-frame clones only and misses some. The repertoire holds over 150,000 clones, with about 80% as singletons. The sequenced material came from peripheral blood. The receptors shown here come from a woman aged 55-70 years with acute or convalescent COVID-19. Each CDR3 is given with its conserved first and last residue. The D gene is left open where the match is weak.

CDR3	V	D
CASSNQGFQPQHF	TRBV28	-
CASSQDRGHQPQHF	TRBV6-5	TRBD1
CASSRGGLNGYTF	TRBV3-1/TRBV3-2	-
CASSPGTDFEAFF	TRBV3-1/TRBV3-2	TRBD1
CASSLTGRGTQYF	TRBV7-3	-
CASSHDRGTITDTQYF	TRBV19	-
CASSSWEALGSYEQYF	TRBV27	-
CASSPAGGNNEQFF	TRBV27	TRBD2
CTSSRGFRGSGANVLTF	TRBV1	-
CASSSITGGVEGYTF	TRBV11-2	TRBD1
CASFTTGLTGELFF	TRBV7-2	TRBD1
CASSLAVTGYGYTF	TRBV7-9	TRBD1
CASSPRGPGNTEAFF	TRBV5-1	TRBD1
CASSRQGSTGELFF	TRBV19	TRBD1
CASSLDPRGRLNQPQHF	TRBV5-8	-
CASSILAGLETQYF	TRBV19	-
CAWATDGNSPLHF	TRBV30	-
CASSPQAGTDYGYTF	TRBV7-3	TRBD1
CASSPGGSNFNYGYTF	TRBV7-9	TRBD1
CASRAASSSSTDTQYF	TRBV5-1	-
CASSPGTSVYTQYF	TRBV18	TRBD2
CASSEGQRVNEQFF	TRBV10-1	-
CASSITRGTYEQYF	TRBV5-1	-
CASSSQGIGEAFF	TRBV11-2	-
CASSLGDISFSGNTIYF	TRBV3-1/TRBV3-2	-
CASSPNGRVDSPLHF	TRBV18	-
CASTGSLRQPQHF	TRBV19	-
CASPAGYNEQFF	TRBV7-9	TRBD2
CAISSREDRGYSPLHF	TRBV10-3	TRBD1
CASSVEGNTEAFF	TRBV28	-
CASSEDRINQPQHF	TRBV2	TRBD1
CASSFTGNYGYTF	TRBV5-1	-
CASSAGTSFNNEQFF	TRBV9	TRBD2
CASRRDSSNQPQHF	TRBV19	TRBD1
CARSLDGSGNTIYF	TRBV5-3	-
CASSLGSGEAFF	TRBV11-3	-
CASSPSSPRGWRSTIYF	TRBV3-1/TRBV3-2	-
CASSRQTSNEKLFF	TRBV6-5	-
CASSLLTGNNSPLHF	TRBV5-6	-
CATSRTGSLYNEQFF	TRBV24-1	TRBD1
CASSPDGGEQYF	TRBV6-6	-
CASSFVLGEQNTGELFF	TRBV11-3	-
CASSFGGDTEAFF	TRBV11-2	-
CASSRQGLREEKLFF	TRBV6-5	TRBD1
CASRQRNGGQETQYF	TRBV7-2	-
CASSLAVGTQYF	TRBV28	-
CASSQVVTGPGNTIYF	TRBV4-2	-
CASSGDRVYTGELFF	TRBV25-1	TRBD1
CAIRQASSYNSPLHF	TRBV6-5	-